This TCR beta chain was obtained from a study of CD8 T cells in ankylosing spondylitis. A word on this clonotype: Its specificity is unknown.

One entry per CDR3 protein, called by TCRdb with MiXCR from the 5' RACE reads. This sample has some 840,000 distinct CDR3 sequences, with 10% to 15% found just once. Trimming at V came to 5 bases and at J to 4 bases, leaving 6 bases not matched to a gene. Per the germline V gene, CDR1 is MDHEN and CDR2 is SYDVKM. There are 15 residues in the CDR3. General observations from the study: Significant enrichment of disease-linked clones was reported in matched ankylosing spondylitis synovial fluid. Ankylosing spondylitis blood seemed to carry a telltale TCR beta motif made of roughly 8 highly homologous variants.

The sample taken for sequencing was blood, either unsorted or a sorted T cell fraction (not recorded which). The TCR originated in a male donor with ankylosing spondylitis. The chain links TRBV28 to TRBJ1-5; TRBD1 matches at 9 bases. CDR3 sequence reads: CASSRPQGANQPQHF. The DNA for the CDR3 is TGTGCCAGCAGTCGTCCACAGGGGGCGAATCAGCCCCAGCATTTT. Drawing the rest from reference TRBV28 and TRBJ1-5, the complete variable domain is DVKVTQSSRYLVKRTGEKVFLECVQDMDHENMFWYRQDPGLGLRLIYFSYDVKMKEKGDIPEGYSVSREKKERFSLILESASTNQTSMYLCASSRPQGANQPQHFGDGTRLSIL.